This entry lists 16 T cell receptor beta chains sequenced from one sample in a study of blood T cells in healthy people across ages. A second PCR of roughly 7 to 11 cycles used a sample-barcoded 5' primer and a J-beta primer mix. Via MiXCR, TCRdb re-called the 5' RACE reads, giving one row per CDR3 protein. The repertoire holds about 700,000 distinct CDR3 sequences, with about 30% as singletons. The sequencing input was blood. These receptors all come from an elderly woman in good health.

CDR3 loop: CASSLAPFGALYGYTF. CDR3 in DNA: TGTGCCAGCAGCTTAGCTCCCTTCGGGGCTCTCTATGGCTACACCTTC. This chain uses TRBV11-2 with TRBJ1-2, with TRBD1 as a possible D gene (5 bases). From germline, CDR1 is SGHAT and CDR2 FQNNGV. V shed 1 base and J shed 4 bases, with 16 bases lying between them. The CDR3 is made up of 16 amino acids.

This clonotype was detected ten times or more. A much larger clonotype is one base distant, so this may be a read error. V usage is TRBV5-1 and J usage is TRBJ1-2; no clear D gene. The length of the CDR3 is 14 residues. In germline, CDR1 is SGHRS, CDR2 YFSETQ. V was trimmed by 3 bases and J by 0 bases, leaving 9 bases between them. The CDR3 nucleotides are TGCGCCAGCAGCTGGCAGAACTCTAACTATGGCTACACCTTC. Protein product: CASSWQNSNYGYTF.

This chain uses TRBV5-1 with TRBJ2-7; possibly TRBD1 for D (6 bases). Germline CDR1 reads SGHRS; CDR2 reads YFSETQ. The CDR3 runs to 15 residues. Trimming cost V 0 bases and J 5 bases, with 15 bases left between them. CDR3: CASSLGSGEIHEQYF. CDR3 bases: TGCGCCAGCAGCTTGGGGTCAGGGGAAATCCACGAGCAGTACTTC.

In DNA, the CDR3 is TGTGCCAGCAGCTTAGCGGGGACTGGCGCCGAGCAGTACTTC. Protein product: CASSLAGTGAEQYF. The rearrangement links TRBV7-2 to TRBJ2-5; a possible D gene is TRBD2 (6 bases). The assigned J gene may be wrong: the sequence end matches TRBJ2-7 better. The CDR3 totals 14 residues. Per the germline V gene, CDR1 is SGHTA and CDR2 is FQGNSA.

At least ten counts were recorded for this clonotype. V is TRBV28 and J is TRBJ2-5, with TRBD2 identical over 11 bases. The CDR3 length is 14 residues. The junction had 5 bases not matched to a gene; V was cut back by 6 bases and J by 5 bases. Germline loops: CDR1 MDHEN, CDR2 SYDVKM. In nucleotides, the CDR3 is TGTGCCAGCAGCATAGCGGGGGGGCAGGAGACCCAGTACTTC. Amino acids: CASSIAGGQETQYF.

DNA for the CDR3: TGTACCAGCAGCTTATTCCCAGGGATCCGGTACGAGCAGTACTTC. It yields the protein CTSSLFPGIRYEQYF. This chain uses TRBV7-2 with TRBJ2-7; D may be TRBD1 (5 bases). V lost 2 bases, J lost 4 bases, and 15 bases lay in between. Germline V CDR1 and CDR2: SGHTA, FQGNSA. The CDR3 totals 15 residues.

This clonotype has at least ten counts. The CDR3 region has the DNA TGTGCCAGCAGTGAAGACAGGGGAGGTGAAAAACTGTTTTTT. Translated: CASSEDRGGEKLFF. The chain has TRBV6-2 or TRBV6-3 and TRBJ1-4, with TRBD1 matching 8 bases. CDR1 and CDR2 from the germline V gene are MNHEY and SVGEGT. The CDR3 length is 14 residues. With 5 bases clipped from V and 7 bases from J, the junction kept 6 bases outside the gene matches.

Ten or more counts support this clonotype. J is TRBJ1-2 and V is TRBV9; D is unclear. Trimming took off 0 bases at V and 4 bases at J, with 10 bases between the two ends. CDR3 length equals 14 residues. CDR1 and CDR2 (germline): SGDLS, YYNGEE. In DNA form, the CDR3 reads TGTGCCAGCAGCGTAGCCCCAGGAGTCTATGGCTACACCTTC. This codes for CASSVAPGVYGYTF.

Remarks on this clonotype: Compared with germline, one end of the junction differs, possibly owing to a read error. The chain joins TRBV28 to TRBJ2-4; 8 nucleotides match TRBD1. The DNA matches TRBJ2-7 better at its end, which makes the J call doubtful. The CDR3 runs 17 residues. Germline V lookup: CDR1 MDHEN, CDR2 SYDVKM. This chain's CDR3 is CASGSDRAVAFLYEQYF. CDR3 DNA sequence: TGCGCCAGCGGTTCGGACAGGGCGGTAGCCTTCCTCTACGAGCAGTACTTC.

At least ten counts were recorded for this clonotype. The chain is built from TRBV20-1 and TRBJ1-5; 10 bases fit TRBD1. The CDR3 consists of 15 residues. Per the germline V gene, CDR1 is DFQATT and CDR2 is SNEGSKA (reference sequence). V lost 4 bases, J lost 4 bases, and 7 bases stayed unmatched. Written as DNA, the CDR3 is TGCAGTGCTACAGCGGGACAGGGGAAGAATCAGCCCCAGCATTTT. Translated, it gives CSATAGQGKNQPQHF.

This clonotype was found a few times. The chain combines TRBV20-1 with TRBJ1-2, with 10 bases fitting TRBD1. The CDR3 has 14 amino acids. Germline V CDR1 and CDR2: DFQATT, SNEGSKA (reference sequence). Trimming removed 2 bases from V and 6 bases from J; junction bases left unmatched: 6. The CDR3 region is CSARNDRGLHGYTF. The CDR3 DNA follows: TGCAGTGCTAGAAATGACAGGGGGCTCCATGGCTACACCTTC.

About this clonotype: This may come from a read error, since a much larger clone is one base off. The chain recombines TRBV20-1 with TRBJ2-3, with TRBD2 matching 8 bases. This CDR3 is 15 amino acids long. V shed 6 bases and J 5 bases; nucleotides not matched to a gene: 13. The germline CDR1 and CDR2 sequences are DFQATT and SNEGSKA (reference sequence). The CDR3 region has the DNA TGCAGTGCCCCGGTCTGTCGGGGGGGCAAAGATACGCAGTATTTT. Translated, it gives CSAPVCRGGKDTQYF.

This clonotype is a singleton in its sample. Just one base apart from a much larger clone, this may be a read error. V is TRBV14 and J is TRBJ2-4; 7 nucleotides align to TRBD2. Germline assignment: CDR1 SGHDN and CDR2 FVKESK. The CDR3 runs 15 residues. CDR3 amino acids: CANSQITGGRDIQYF. The CDR3 region has the DNA TGTGCCAACAGCCAGATCACGGGGGGAAGGGACATTCAGTACTTC. The whole variable domain, remainder taken from reference TRBV14 and TRBJ2-4, is EAGVTQFPSHSVIEKGQTVTLRCDPISGHDNLYWYRRVMGKEIKFLLHFVKESKQDESGMPNNRFLAERTGGTYSTLKVQPAELEDSGVYFCANSQITGGRDIQYFGAGTRLSVL.

The rearrangement uses TRBV5-1 and TRBJ2-3; D remains unclear. The V end lost 0 bases, the J end lost 2 bases, and 10 bases lay between the germline ends. CDR3 length: 15 residues. Germline values: CDR1 SGHRS, CDR2 YFSETQ. The CDR3 DNA sequence: TGCGCCAGCAGCTTGGTTGGCAGAACCACAGATACGCAGTATTTT. It codes for CASSLVGRTTDTQYF. Based on the CDR3 plus reference TRBV5-1 and TRBJ2-3, the full variable domain is KAGVTQTPRYLIKTRGQQVTLSCSPISGHRSVSWYQQTPGQGLQFLFEYFSETQRNKGNFPGRFSGRQFSNSRSEMNVSTLELGDSALYLCASSLVGRTTDTQYFGPGTRLTVL.

In this sample, this clonotype turned up many times. This may stem from a read error, because a much larger clone lies one nucleotide away. The rearrangement uses TRBV7-8 and TRBJ2-1, with TRBD2 matching over 10 bases. Germline V gene sequence: CDR1 SGHVS, CDR2 FQNEAQ. The CDR3 extends over 16 amino acids. The J segment lost 7 bases and the V segment lost 5 bases, leaving 11 bases of the junction unmatched. The CDR3 DNA follows: TGTGCCAGCAGCCCTGATTGGACTAGCGGATATAATGAGCAGTTCTTC. As protein: CASSPDWTSGYNEQFF.

The genes are TRBV20-1 and TRBJ1-5; D might be TRBD1 (5 bases). V was cut by 1 base and J by 6 bases, with 10 bases left in between. There are 13 residues in the CDR3. Germline CDR1 and CDR2: DFQATT and SNEGSKA (reference sequence). DNA of the CDR3: TGCAGTGCTAGAGGACCGAGGGGTCAGCCCCAGCATTTT. This sequence encodes CSARGPRGQPQHF.